A single sample gave rise to the 12 T cell receptor beta chains below, sequenced in a study of molecular identifiers for immune sequencing clone quantification. TCRdb used MiXCR to reprocess the PCR reads, holding one entry per CDR3 protein. This repertoire shows about 330,000 distinct CDR3 sequences, 24% found once; its top ten account for about 0.71%. The material sequenced was naive CD8+ T cells from blood, with Jurkat cell RNA spiked in. Subset specified: FACS-sorted CD8+CD4-CCR7+CD45RA+ naive T cells. The receptors stem from a human donor in good health. Some libraries in this study had Jurkat cell RNA spiked in.

Remarks on this clonotype: Given a much more abundant clone one base away, this may be a read error. This rearrangement joins TRBV7-2 to TRBJ2-2; perhaps TRBD2 as D (5 bases). The CDR3 loop spans 12 amino acids. Per the germline V gene, CDR1 is SGHTA and CDR2 is FQGNSA. In nucleotides, the CDR3 is TGTGCCAGCAGCCCGTACACCGGGGAGCCGTTTTTT. Its protein is CASSPYTGEPFF. Full variable domain (missing parts from reference TRBV7-2 and TRBJ2-2): GAGVSQSPSNKVTEKGKDVELRCDPISGHTALYWYRQSLGQGLEFLIYFQGNSAPDKSGLPSDRFSAERTGGSVSTLTIQRTQQEDSAVYLCASSPYTGEPFFGEGSRLTVL.

Only one count was recorded for this clonotype. A single base separates this from a much larger clone, so it may be a read error. The gene calls are TRBV4-3 and TRBJ2-3; 13 bases are a match to TRBD2. From germline, CDR1 is LGHNA and CDR2 YSLEER. The CDR3 runs 15 residues. The trim removed 8 bases at V and 5 bases at J, leaving 7 bases unmatched. CDR3 in amino acids: CASGLLAGGRDTQYF. Written as DNA, the CDR3 is TGCGCCAGCGGCCTACTAGCGGGGGGGCGAGATACGCAGTATTTT.

Turning to this clonotype: The CDR3 end shows no conserved phenylalanine or tryptophan, and so a read error is likely. The J gene is TRBJ2-5, the V gene TRBV7-3; 12 bases fit TRBD2. Germline CDR1 SGHTA, CDR2 FQGTGA. This CDR3 is 15 amino acids long. The CDR3 spells CASSDGTSGQEPQYL. CDR3 DNA sequence: TGTGCCAGCAGCGACGGGACTAGCGGGCAAGAGCCCCAGTACCTC.

This clonotype was counted only a few times. The V call is TRBV15, the J call TRBJ1-4; a possible D gene is TRBD1 (5 bases). The length of the CDR3 is 15 residues. Deletions cut 1 base from V and 0 bases from J, with 6 bases between. Germline V gene sequence: CDR1 LNHNV, CDR2 YYDKDF (reference sequence). CDR3 DNA sequence: TGTGCCACCAGCAGAGCGACAGCAACTAATGAAAAACTGTTTTTT. Encoded protein: CATSRATATNEKLFF.

Worth noting for this clonotype: The CDR3 carries no conserved terminal phenylalanine or tryptophan, so it likely arises from a read error. This chain uses TRBV6-2 or TRBV6-3 with TRBJ2-7, with D possibly matching TRBD1 (6 bases). The germline gives CDR1 MNHEY, CDR2 SVGEGT. CDR3 length: 14 amino acids. Trimming pared 2 bases from V and 0 bases from J, leaving 8 bases between. Here the CDR3 reads CASSYQDSSYEQYL. The CDR3 nucleotides read TGTGCCAGCAGTTACCAGGACAGCTCCTACGAGCAGTACCTC.

J is TRBJ1-1 and V is TRBV5-4; the D is unclear. The length of the CDR3 is 15 residues. CDR1 is SGHNT and CDR2 is YYREEE in the germline V gene (reference sequence). The V and J ends lost 0 bases and 1 base respectively, with 10 bases between them. The CDR3 loop reads CASSLEGAPNTEAFF. For the CDR3, the DNA is TGTGCCAGCAGCTTGGAAGGTGCCCCGAACACTGAAGCTTTCTTT. Looking up the rest from reference TRBV5-4 and TRBJ1-1 gives the full variable domain: ETGVTQSPTHLIKTRGQQVTLRCSSQSGHNTVSWYQQALGQGPQFIFQYYREEENGRGNFPPRFSGLQFPNYSSELNVNALELDDSALYLCASSLEGAPNTEAFFGQGTRLTVV.

This clonotype came up many times. The chain carries TRBV30 and TRBJ1-4; D gene uncertain. The V gene's germline CDR1 is GTSNPN and CDR2 SVGIG (reference sequence). The CDR3 is made up of 15 amino acids. The V and J ends lost 0 bases and 7 bases respectively, with 15 bases between them. CDR3 sequence (DNA): TGTGCCTGGAGTGTACTGGGAGGGCCCAGTGAAAAACTGTTTTTT. This codes for CAWSVLGGPSEKLFF.

In its sample, this clonotype was seen a few times. It may be a read error: a sequence one base away is much more abundant. This chain uses TRBV29-1 with TRBJ1-1; no definite D call. This CDR3 has 15 residues. V was cut by 1 base and J by 3 bases, with 15 bases left in between. Germline V gives CDR1 SQVTM, CDR2 ANQGSEA. The chain's CDR3 is CSVEVSGVLDTEAFF. The CDR3 DNA is TGCAGCGTTGAAGTATCGGGAGTTCTGGACACTGAAGCTTTCTTT.

Remarks on this clonotype: A much larger clone differs by one base, so this may be a read error. This chain connects TRBV5-1 to TRBJ2-7; the match to TRBD1 covers 7 bases. CDR1 SGHRS and CDR2 YFSETQ come from the germline V gene. The CDR3 sequence is 14 residues long. CDR3 sequence (DNA): TGCGCCAGCTCCTGGGCCGGACAGGAGTACGAGCGGTACTTC. Amino acid sequence: CASSWAGQEYERYF.

This clonotype showed up many times. In DNA, the CDR3 is TGCAGTGCAACCGGGACTAGCGGGAGGGTCGGCACAGATACGCAGTATTTT. Translated, it gives CSATGTSGRVGTDTQYF. This chain uses TRBV20-1 with TRBJ2-3; 16 nucleotides align to TRBD2. Per the germline V gene, CDR1 is DFQATT and CDR2 is SNEGSKA (reference sequence). Trimming removed 6 bases from V and 1 base from J; junction bases left unmatched: 7. The CDR3 length is 17 residues.

This clonotype came up many times. The chain is built from TRBV28 and TRBJ1-2, with D unresolved. This CDR3 has 13 amino acids. Germline V gene data show CDR1 as MDHEN and CDR2 as SYDVKM. Trimming stripped 3 bases from V and 4 bases from J, with 9 bases between. This chain's CDR3 is CASSLSGSYGYTF. CDR3 nucleotides: TGTGCCAGCAGTTTGTCCGGGTCCTATGGCTACACCTTC.

Remarks on this clonotype: No conserved phenylalanine or tryptophan ends this CDR3, so it is likely a read error. The V gene is TRBV28, the J gene TRBJ1-1; no firm D call. Germline loops: CDR1 MDHEN, CDR2 SYDVKM. This CDR3 has 15 amino acids. The CDR3 protein is CASSLFWEINTEAFS. CDR3 coding DNA: TGTGCCAGCAGTTTATTTTGGGAAATTAACACGGAAGCTTTCTCT.